This is a list of T cell receptor beta chains from one sample in a study of T cell repertoires in cytomegalovirus infection. TCRdb recomputed calls from the reads with MiXCR, one row per CDR3 protein. The table includes approximately 190,000 distinct CDR3 sequences, 28% detected once. The sample was PBMCs. The receptor set was obtained from a human donor in good health (CMV status not recorded). Some clones in this sample may be carry-over from other donors' samples. The CDR3 runs from the conserved cysteine through the conserved F or W. Fields, in order: J gene, V gene, D gene, clone size, CDR3 protein, CDR3 DNA. A D gene is named only where the DNA matches it firmly. The size entry is marked missing in some rows and otherwise reads once, few, many or a size class.

j_call: TRBJ1-5; v_call: TRBV6-1; d_call: NA; clone_size: NA; cdr3_aa: CASSEPGVGQPQHF; cdr3_nt: TGTGCCAGCAGTGAACCGGGAGTCGGTCAGCCCCAGCATTTT
j_call: TRBJ2-6; v_call: TRBV19; d_call: NA; clone_size: NA; cdr3_aa: CASSISPDDSGANVLTF; cdr3_nt: TGTGCCAGTAGTATTTCCCCTGACGACTCTGGGGCCAACGTCCTGACTTTC
j_call: TRBJ2-5; v_call: TRBV18; d_call: TRBD1; clone_size: few; cdr3_aa: CASSSGTATQETQYF; cdr3_nt: TGTGCCAGCTCTTCCGGGACAGCGACCCAAGAGACCCAGTACTTC
j_call: TRBJ1-2; v_call: TRBV9; d_call: NA; clone_size: once; cdr3_aa: CASSTREGGSSTKFYGYTF; cdr3_nt: TGTGCCAGCAGCACCCGGGAGGGGGGGTCCTCTACTAAGTTTTATGGCTACACCTTC
j_call: TRBJ1-2; v_call: TRBV12-3/TRBV12-4; d_call: NA; clone_size: few; cdr3_aa: CASSLHRSNYGYTF; cdr3_nt: TGTGCCAGCAGTTTGCACAGATCTAACTATGGCTACACCTTC
j_call: TRBJ2-2; v_call: TRBV2; d_call: TRBD1; clone_size: once; cdr3_aa: CASSDLIGQGNTGELFF; cdr3_nt: TGTGCCAGCAGTGATTTGATTGGACAGGGGAACACCGGGGAGCTGTTTTTT
j_call: TRBJ1-2; v_call: TRBV19; d_call: NA; clone_size: few; cdr3_aa: CASSEGMDGYTF; cdr3_nt: TGTGCCAGTAGTGAGGGTATGGATGGCTACACCTTC
j_call: TRBJ2-3; v_call: TRBV13; d_call: TRBD2; clone_size: few; cdr3_aa: CASSFTIAGITDTQYF; cdr3_nt: TGTGCCAGCAGCTTCACTATAGCGGGGATTACAGATACGCAGTATTTT
j_call: TRBJ1-1; v_call: TRBV7-9; d_call: NA; clone_size: NA; cdr3_aa: CASSGTRAGEAFF; cdr3_nt: TGTGCCAGCAGCGGGACCCGGGCAGGTGAAGCTTTCTTT
j_call: TRBJ2-5; v_call: TRBV11-2; d_call: NA; clone_size: few; cdr3_aa: CASSPQPETQYF; cdr3_nt: TGTGCCAGCAGCCCACAGCCGGAGACCCAGTACTTC
j_call: TRBJ1-1; v_call: TRBV4-3; d_call: NA; clone_size: NA; cdr3_aa: CASSEGKGGSMNTEAFF; cdr3_nt: TGCGCCAGCTCTGAGGGAAAAGGAGGATCCATGAACACTGAAGCTTTCTTT
j_call: TRBJ2-5; v_call: TRBV20-1; d_call: TRBD2; clone_size: NA; cdr3_aa: CSVNGGALETQYF; cdr3_nt: TGCAGTGTTAACGGGGGGGCGTTAGAGACCCAGTACTTC
j_call: TRBJ2-2; v_call: TRBV11-2; d_call: NA; clone_size: NA; cdr3_aa: CASSLVPDPNTGELFF; cdr3_nt: TGTGCCAGCAGCTTAGTACCAGATCCGAACACCGGGGAGCTGTTTTTT
j_call: TRBJ1-1; v_call: TRBV4-1; d_call: NA; clone_size: NA; cdr3_aa: CASSQGRGSGEAFF; cdr3_nt: TGCGCCAGCAGCCAAGGCAGGGGTTCCGGTGAAGCTTTCTTT
j_call: TRBJ2-2; v_call: TRBV7-2; d_call: TRBD1; clone_size: NA; cdr3_aa: CASWDRANGELFF; cdr3_nt: TGTGCCAGCTGGGACAGGGCTAACGGGGAGCTGTTTTTT
j_call: TRBJ1-5; v_call: TRBV19; d_call: NA; clone_size: few; cdr3_aa: CASSIEGSNQPQHF; cdr3_nt: TGTGCCAGTAGTATAGAAGGTAGCAATCAGCCCCAGCATTTT
j_call: TRBJ2-5; v_call: TRBV10-3; d_call: NA; clone_size: NA; cdr3_aa: CAISESGSETQYF; cdr3_nt: TGTGCCATCAGTGAGTCAGGATCAGAGACCCAGTACTTC
j_call: TRBJ2-7; v_call: TRBV6-2/TRBV6-3; d_call: TRBD1; clone_size: NA; cdr3_aa: CASTSRDRGSYEQYF; cdr3_nt: TGTGCCAGCACCTCCAGGGACAGGGGATCCTACGAGCAGTACTTC
j_call: TRBJ2-1; v_call: TRBV6-1; d_call: TRBD1; clone_size: NA; cdr3_aa: CASREKNVWDRGYNEQFF; cdr3_nt: TGTGCCAGCAGGGAAAAGAATGTGTGGGACAGGGGATACAATGAGCAGTTCTTC
j_call: TRBJ2-3; v_call: TRBV7-6; d_call: TRBD2; clone_size: many; cdr3_aa: CASSTGLAGGDLTDTQYF; cdr3_nt: TGTGCCAGCAGCACGGGACTAGCGGGGGGGGACCTCACAGATACGCAGTATTTT
j_call: TRBJ2-1; v_call: TRBV7-3; d_call: TRBD2; clone_size: few; cdr3_aa: CASSPSSGGHNEQFF; cdr3_nt: TGTGCCAGCAGCCCGTCTAGCGGGGGCCACAATGAGCAGTTCTTC
j_call: TRBJ1-4; v_call: TRBV6-5; d_call: NA; clone_size: NA; cdr3_aa: CASSSPRERSTNEKLFF; cdr3_nt: TGTGCCAGCAGTTCCCCCAGGGAGCGCTCAACTAATGAAAAACTGTTTTTT
j_call: TRBJ1-1; v_call: TRBV7-6; d_call: NA; clone_size: few; cdr3_aa: CASSTWLNTEAFF; cdr3_nt: TGTGCCAGCAGCACGTGGTTGAACACTGAAGCTTTCTTT
j_call: TRBJ2-3; v_call: TRBV7-2; d_call: TRBD2; clone_size: few; cdr3_aa: CASSSRGGRSTDTQYF; cdr3_nt: TGTGCCAGCAGCTCCCGCGGGGGGCGGAGCACAGATACGCAGTATTTT
j_call: TRBJ2-7; v_call: TRBV6-6; d_call: NA; clone_size: NA; cdr3_aa: CASSYRQQGKGYEQYF; cdr3_nt: TGTGCCAGCAGTTACCGGCAACAGGGAAAAGGCTACGAGCAGTACTTC
j_call: TRBJ2-3; v_call: TRBV7-2; d_call: TRBD2; clone_size: many; cdr3_aa: CASSPNGGGPPDTQYF; cdr3_nt: TGTGCCAGCAGTCCAAACGGGGGGGGGCCCCCAGATACGCAGTATTTT
j_call: TRBJ1-1; v_call: TRBV30; d_call: NA; clone_size: NA; cdr3_aa: CAWSVGRLNTEAFF; cdr3_nt: TGTGCCTGGAGTGTAGGGCGGCTGAACACTGAAGCTTTCTTT
j_call: TRBJ2-1; v_call: TRBV14; d_call: NA; clone_size: few; cdr3_aa: CASSPSYNEQFF; cdr3_nt: TGTGCCAGCAGCCCGAGTTACAATGAGCAGTTCTTC
j_call: TRBJ1-1; v_call: TRBV30; d_call: TRBD1; clone_size: NA; cdr3_aa: CAWSEDRVAEAFF; cdr3_nt: TGTGCCTGGAGTGAGGACAGGGTGGCTGAAGCTTTCTTT
j_call: TRBJ1-2; v_call: TRBV29-1; d_call: NA; clone_size: NA; cdr3_aa: CSVVGGDGYTF; cdr3_nt: TGCAGCGTTGTAGGGGGAGATGGCTACACCTTC
j_call: TRBJ1-5; v_call: TRBV20-1; d_call: TRBD1; clone_size: few; cdr3_aa: CSARDRAGSNQPQHF; cdr3_nt: TGCAGTGCTAGGGACAGGGCGGGGAGCAATCAGCCCCAGCATTTT
j_call: TRBJ2-1; v_call: TRBV7-9; d_call: TRBD1; clone_size: few; cdr3_aa: CASSLRTGKGHNEQFF; cdr3_nt: TGTGCCAGCAGCTTACGGACAGGGAAAGGACACAATGAGCAGTTCTTC
j_call: TRBJ2-1; v_call: TRBV29-1; d_call: NA; clone_size: NA; cdr3_aa: CSVYRLYSYNEQFF; cdr3_nt: TGCAGCGTCTACAGGCTTTACTCCTACAATGAGCAGTTCTTC
j_call: TRBJ2-3; v_call: TRBV14; d_call: TRBD2; clone_size: NA; cdr3_aa: CASSQRLAGASSTDTQYF; cdr3_nt: TGTGCCAGCAGCCAACGGCTAGCGGGGGCCTCTAGCACAGATACGCAGTATTTT
j_call: TRBJ2-7; v_call: TRBV7-9; d_call: TRBD2; clone_size: few; cdr3_aa: CASSSSWNTRGNIYEQYF; cdr3_nt: TGTGCCAGCAGCTCCTCTTGGAATACGCGGGGGAATATCTACGAGCAGTACTTC
j_call: TRBJ1-1; v_call: TRBV7-6; d_call: NA; clone_size: many; cdr3_aa: CASSLDRSTEAFF; cdr3_nt: TGTGCCAGCAGCTTAGACAGAAGCACTGAAGCTTTCTTT
j_call: TRBJ2-5; v_call: TRBV7-8; d_call: TRBD2; clone_size: few; cdr3_aa: CASSPGTSGGPQETQYF; cdr3_nt: TGTGCCAGCAGCCCCGGGACTAGCGGGGGGCCTCAAGAGACCCAGTACTTC
j_call: TRBJ1-4; v_call: TRBV6-6; d_call: NA; clone_size: NA; cdr3_aa: CASSYVGEGEKLFF; cdr3_nt: TGTGCCAGCAGTTACGTGGGCGAGGGGGAAAAACTGTTTTTT
j_call: TRBJ1-1; v_call: TRBV7-9; d_call: NA; clone_size: NA; cdr3_aa: CASSLESMNTEAFF; cdr3_nt: TGTGCCAGCAGCTTAGAATCCATGAACACTGAAGCTTTCTTT
j_call: TRBJ2-1; v_call: TRBV20-1; d_call: TRBD1; clone_size: NA; cdr3_aa: CSARTGSSYNEQFF; cdr3_nt: TGCAGTGCTAGGACAGGGAGCTCCTACAATGAGCAGTTCTTC
j_call: TRBJ1-1; v_call: TRBV7-6; d_call: NA; clone_size: few; cdr3_aa: CASSAGSSAGPNTEAFF; cdr3_nt: TGTGCCAGCAGCGCCGGGTCTTCCGCGGGGCCGAACACTGAAGCTTTCTTT
j_call: TRBJ1-3; v_call: TRBV12-3/TRBV12-4; d_call: TRBD1; clone_size: NA; cdr3_aa: CASGPTGARNTIYF; cdr3_nt: TGTGCCAGCGGCCCGACAGGGGCAAGAAACACCATATATTTT
j_call: TRBJ2-1; v_call: TRBV3-1; d_call: NA; clone_size: NA; cdr3_aa: CASSQGLVQNEQFF; cdr3_nt: TGTGCCAGCAGCCAAGGACTAGTTCAGAATGAGCAGTTCTTC
j_call: TRBJ1-5; v_call: TRBV7-9; d_call: TRBD1; clone_size: many; cdr3_aa: CASSSTGDSNQPQHF; cdr3_nt: TGTGCCAGCAGCTCTACAGGGGATAGCAATCAGCCCCAGCATTTT
j_call: TRBJ1-1; v_call: TRBV15; d_call: NA; clone_size: NA; cdr3_aa: CATSHERDQPEAFF; cdr3_nt: TGTGCCACCAGCCACGAGAGGGATCAACCTGAAGCTTTCTTT
j_call: TRBJ2-1; v_call: TRBV7-2; d_call: NA; clone_size: NA; cdr3_aa: CASSDPQVGNEQFF; cdr3_nt: TGTGCCAGCAGCGATCCCCAGGTGGGCAATGAGCAGTTCTTC
j_call: TRBJ1-1; v_call: TRBV2; d_call: NA; clone_size: few; cdr3_aa: CASSREDTEAFF; cdr3_nt: TGTGCCAGCAGCCGAGAAGACACTGAAGCTTTCTTT
j_call: TRBJ2-2; v_call: TRBV6-2/TRBV6-3; d_call: TRBD1; clone_size: NA; cdr3_aa: CASSRLRDSLAGELFF; cdr3_nt: TGTGCCAGCAGCCGGCTCCGGGACAGCTTGGCCGGGGAGCTGTTTTTT
j_call: TRBJ2-1; v_call: TRBV12-3/TRBV12-4; d_call: TRBD1; clone_size: many; cdr3_aa: CASRPGTGPYNEQFF; cdr3_nt: TGTGCCAGCAGACCAGGGACAGGGCCCTACAATGAGCAGTTCTTC
j_call: TRBJ2-1; v_call: TRBV4-1; d_call: TRBD2; clone_size: NA; cdr3_aa: CASSQASGGLYNEQFF; cdr3_nt: TGCGCCAGCAGCCAAGCTAGCGGGGGACTTTACAATGAGCAGTTCTTC
j_call: TRBJ2-7; v_call: TRBV5-5; d_call: NA; clone_size: many; cdr3_aa: CASSLGFDYEQYF; cdr3_nt: TGTGCCAGCAGCTTGGGATTTGACTACGAGCAGTACTTC
j_call: TRBJ1-1; v_call: TRBV28; d_call: NA; clone_size: few; cdr3_aa: CASSPPDLAPLNTEAFF; cdr3_nt: TGTGCCAGCAGTCCGCCTGACCTCGCTCCGCTGAACACTGAAGCTTTCTTT
j_call: TRBJ2-7; v_call: TRBV6-6; d_call: TRBD2; clone_size: NA; cdr3_aa: CASSYGALAGVPYEQYF; cdr3_nt: TGTGCCAGCAGTTACGGGGCCCTAGCGGGGGTCCCCTACGAGCAGTACTTC
j_call: TRBJ1-2; v_call: TRBV7-2; d_call: TRBD1; clone_size: many; cdr3_aa: CASSYFLRGLNYGYTF; cdr3_nt: TGTGCCAGCAGCTACTTCTTGAGGGGGCTAAACTATGGCTACACCTTC
j_call: TRBJ2-1; v_call: TRBV5-1; d_call: NA; clone_size: few; cdr3_aa: CASSTATGTIYNEQFF; cdr3_nt: TGCGCCAGCAGCACGGCAACCGGGACAATCTACAATGAGCAGTTCTTC